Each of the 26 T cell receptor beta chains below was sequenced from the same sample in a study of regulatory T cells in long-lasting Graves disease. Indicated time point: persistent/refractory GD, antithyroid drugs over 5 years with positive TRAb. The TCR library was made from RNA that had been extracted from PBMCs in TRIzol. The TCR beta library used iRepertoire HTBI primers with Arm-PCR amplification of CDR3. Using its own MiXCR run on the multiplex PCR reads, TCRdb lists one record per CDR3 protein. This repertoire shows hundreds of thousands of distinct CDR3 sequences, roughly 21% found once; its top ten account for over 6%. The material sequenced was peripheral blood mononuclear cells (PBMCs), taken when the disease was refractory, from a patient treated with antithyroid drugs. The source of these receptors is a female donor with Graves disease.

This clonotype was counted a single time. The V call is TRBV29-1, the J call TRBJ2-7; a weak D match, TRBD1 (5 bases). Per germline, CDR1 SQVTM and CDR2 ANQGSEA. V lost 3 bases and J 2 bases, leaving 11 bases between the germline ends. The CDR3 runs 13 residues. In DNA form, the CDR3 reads TGCAGCGTTGAGGAAGACAGTACCTACGAGCAGTACTTC. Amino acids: CSVEEDSTYEQYF.

CDR3 DNA sequence: TGCAGTGCTCATTCGGGGGGGCTCACTGAAGCTTTCTTT. The encoded protein is CSAHSGGLTEAFF. V is TRBV20-1 and J is TRBJ1-1; tentatively, D is TRBD1 (6 bases). Germline CDR1 DFQATT, CDR2 SNEGSKA (reference sequence). Trimming took 5 bases from V and 4 from J, leaving 14 bases between them. CDR3 length equals 13 residues.

CDR3 bases: TGTGCCAGCAGCCCGACCCTGGGGGACACTGAAGCTTTCTTT. Translating it yields CASSPTLGDTEAFF. The chain employs TRBV9 and TRBJ1-1, with D maybe TRBD1 (5 bases). Trimming shortened V by 4 bases and J by 3 bases, and 13 bases separated the two germline ends. There are 14 residues in the CDR3. The V gene's germline CDR1 is SGDLS and CDR2 YYNGEE.

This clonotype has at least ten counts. CDR3 sequence (DNA): TGTGCCAGCAGCTTGACAGGACCCGAGGATGGCTACACCTTC. As protein: CASSLTGPEDGYTF. V gene TRBV6-1 combines with J gene TRBJ1-2; a possible D gene is TRBD1 (6 bases). The V and J ends lost 6 bases and 6 bases respectively, with 17 bases between them. Germline V gene lookup returns CDR1 MNHNS and CDR2 SASEGT. This CDR3 has 14 amino acids.

CDR3 amino acids: CASSIGSARTQYF. The CDR3 DNA sequence: TGTGCCAGTAGTATAGGATCCGCCAGGACCCAGTACTTC. V and J are TRBV19 and TRBJ2-5; D ambiguous. CDR1 is LNHDA, CDR2 SQIVND, per germline (reference sequence). Trimming cost V 1 base and J 7 bases, with 10 bases left between them. The CDR3 sequence is 13 residues long.

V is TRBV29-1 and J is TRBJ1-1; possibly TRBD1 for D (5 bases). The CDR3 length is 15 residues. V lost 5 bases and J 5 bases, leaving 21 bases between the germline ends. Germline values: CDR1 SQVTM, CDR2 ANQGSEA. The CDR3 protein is CSVSRDGLVGTEAFF. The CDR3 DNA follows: TGCAGCGTTAGCCGGGACGGCCTCGTGGGAACTGAAGCTTTCTTT.

The DNA of the CDR3 is TGTGCCAGCAGCTACGGTGGGGACAATGAGCAGTTCTTC. Its protein is CASSYGGDNEQFF. The chain is built from TRBV11-2 and TRBJ2-1; D not certain. There are 13 residues in the CDR3. Between the trimmed V and J ends, which lost 4 bases and 5 bases, there was a span of 9 bases. The germline V gene encodes CDR1 SGHAT and CDR2 FQNNGV.

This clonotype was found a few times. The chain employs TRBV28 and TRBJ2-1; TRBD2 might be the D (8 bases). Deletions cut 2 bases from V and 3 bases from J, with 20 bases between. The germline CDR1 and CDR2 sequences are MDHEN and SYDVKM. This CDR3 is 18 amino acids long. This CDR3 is CASSLPRQGAGDYNEQFF. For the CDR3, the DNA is TGTGCCAGCAGTTTACCAAGACAGGGAGCGGGGGACTACAATGAGCAGTTCTTC.

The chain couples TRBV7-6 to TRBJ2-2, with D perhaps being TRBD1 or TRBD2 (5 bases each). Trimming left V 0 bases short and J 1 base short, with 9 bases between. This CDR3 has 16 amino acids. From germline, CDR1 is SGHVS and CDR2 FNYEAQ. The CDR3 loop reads CASSLAPGRNTGELFF. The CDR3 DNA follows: TGTGCCAGCAGCTTAGCGCCGGGGCGGAACACCGGGGAGCTGTTTTTT.

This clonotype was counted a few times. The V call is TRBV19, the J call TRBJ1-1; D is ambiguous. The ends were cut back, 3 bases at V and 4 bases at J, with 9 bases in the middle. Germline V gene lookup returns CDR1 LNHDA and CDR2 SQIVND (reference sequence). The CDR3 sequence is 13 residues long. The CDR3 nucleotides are TGTGCCAGTAGTATTAGGGATATCACTGAAGCTTTCTTT. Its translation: CASSIRDITEAFF.

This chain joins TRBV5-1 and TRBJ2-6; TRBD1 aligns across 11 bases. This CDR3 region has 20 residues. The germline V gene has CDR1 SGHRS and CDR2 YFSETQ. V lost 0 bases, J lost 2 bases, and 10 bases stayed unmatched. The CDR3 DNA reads TGCGCCAGCAGCTTGGGTTACCGGGACAGGGGGAATACTGGGGCCAACGTCCTGACTTTC. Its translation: CASSLGYRDRGNTGANVLTF.

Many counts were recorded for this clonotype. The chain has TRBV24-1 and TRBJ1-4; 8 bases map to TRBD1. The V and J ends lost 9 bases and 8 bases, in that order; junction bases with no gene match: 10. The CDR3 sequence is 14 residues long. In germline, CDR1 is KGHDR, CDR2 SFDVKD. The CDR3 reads CATGDRGIIEKLFF. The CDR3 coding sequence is TGTGCCACCGGAGACAGGGGAATAATAGAAAAACTGTTTTTT.

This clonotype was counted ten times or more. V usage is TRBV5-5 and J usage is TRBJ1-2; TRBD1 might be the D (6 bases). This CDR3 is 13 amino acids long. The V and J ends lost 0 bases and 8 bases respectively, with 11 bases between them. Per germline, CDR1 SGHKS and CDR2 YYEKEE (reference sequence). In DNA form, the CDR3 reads TGTGCCAGCAGCTTGGGCGGGGGCAAGGGCTACACCTTC. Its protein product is CASSLGGGKGYTF.

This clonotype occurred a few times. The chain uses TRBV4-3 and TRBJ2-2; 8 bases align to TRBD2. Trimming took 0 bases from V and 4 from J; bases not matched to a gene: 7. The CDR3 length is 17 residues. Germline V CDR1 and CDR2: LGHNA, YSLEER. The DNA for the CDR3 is TGCGCCAGCAGCCAAGATAGACTAGCGAGAGCCACCGGGGAGCTGTTTTTT. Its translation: CASSQDRLARATGELFF.

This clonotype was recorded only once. The CDR3 region has the DNA TGTGCCAGCAGCTCCCCCACTAGCGTTAGCACAGATACGCAGTATTTT. Translation: CASSSPTSVSTDTQYF. The chain links TRBV7-2 to TRBJ2-3, with TRBD2 matching over 7 bases. Losses at the gene ends were 4 bases for V and 0 bases for J; bases not matched to a gene: 7. This CDR3 spans 16 amino acids. Germline V CDR1 and CDR2: SGHTA, FQGNSA.

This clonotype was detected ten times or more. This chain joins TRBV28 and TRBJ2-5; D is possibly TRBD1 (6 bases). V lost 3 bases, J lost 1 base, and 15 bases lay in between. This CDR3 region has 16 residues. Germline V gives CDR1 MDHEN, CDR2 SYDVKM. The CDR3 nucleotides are TGTGCCAGCAGTTTGGTAACAGGGAAGATCCAAGAGACCCAGTACTTC. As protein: CASSLVTGKIQETQYF.

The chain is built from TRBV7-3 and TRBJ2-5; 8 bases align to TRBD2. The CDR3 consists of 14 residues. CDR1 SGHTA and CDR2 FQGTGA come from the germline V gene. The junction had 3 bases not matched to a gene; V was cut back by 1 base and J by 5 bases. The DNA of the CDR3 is TGTGCCAGCAGCTTAAACGGGGGGGCGGAGACCCAGTACTTC. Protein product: CASSLNGGAETQYF.

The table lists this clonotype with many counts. This CDR3 reads CSASHRAPGTGELFF. CDR3 nucleotide sequence: TGCAGTGCTAGCCACAGGGCCCCGGGCACCGGGGAGCTGTTTTTT. The rearrangement links TRBV20-1 to TRBJ2-2, with D tentatively TRBD1 (6 bases). Germline V gene data show CDR1 as DFQATT and CDR2 as SNEGSKA (reference sequence). V lost 3 bases, J lost 4 bases, and 15 bases lay in between. This CDR3 has 15 residues.

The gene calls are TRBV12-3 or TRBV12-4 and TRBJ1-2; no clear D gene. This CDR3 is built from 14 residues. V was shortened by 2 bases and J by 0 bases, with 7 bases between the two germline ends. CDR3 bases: TGTGCCAGCAGTTTACCCACAGCTAACTATGGCTACACCTTC. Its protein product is CASSLPTANYGYTF.

The CDR3: CAWSWENQPQHF. The CDR3 DNA follows: TGTGCCTGGAGTTGGGAGAATCAGCCCCAGCATTTT. The V gene is TRBV30, the J gene TRBJ1-5; D not resolved. Trimming shortened V by 2 bases and J by 4 bases, and 6 bases separated the two germline ends. CDR1 GTSNPN and CDR2 SVGIG come from the germline V gene (reference sequence). The CDR3 length is 12 residues.

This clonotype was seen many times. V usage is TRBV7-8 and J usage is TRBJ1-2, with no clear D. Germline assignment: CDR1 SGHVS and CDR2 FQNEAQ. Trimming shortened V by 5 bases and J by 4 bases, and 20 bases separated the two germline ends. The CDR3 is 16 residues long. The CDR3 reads CASSLSGRNPTYGYTF. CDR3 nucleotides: TGTGCCAGCAGCCTATCAGGACGGAACCCTACCTATGGCTACACCTTC.

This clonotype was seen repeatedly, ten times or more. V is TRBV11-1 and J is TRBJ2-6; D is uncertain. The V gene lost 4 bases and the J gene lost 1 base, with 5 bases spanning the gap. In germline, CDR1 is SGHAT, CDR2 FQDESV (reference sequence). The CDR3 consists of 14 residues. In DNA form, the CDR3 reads TGTGCCAGCAGCTCCCGGTCTGGGGCCAACGTCCTGACTTTC. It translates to CASSSRSGANVLTF.

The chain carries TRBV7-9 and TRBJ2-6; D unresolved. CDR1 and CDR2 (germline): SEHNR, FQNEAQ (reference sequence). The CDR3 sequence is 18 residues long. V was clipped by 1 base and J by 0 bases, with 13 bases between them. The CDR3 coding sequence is TGTGCCAGCAGCTTAGAACATTCCTTGGTCTCTGGGGCCAACGTCCTGACTTTC. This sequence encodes CASSLEHSLVSGANVLTF.

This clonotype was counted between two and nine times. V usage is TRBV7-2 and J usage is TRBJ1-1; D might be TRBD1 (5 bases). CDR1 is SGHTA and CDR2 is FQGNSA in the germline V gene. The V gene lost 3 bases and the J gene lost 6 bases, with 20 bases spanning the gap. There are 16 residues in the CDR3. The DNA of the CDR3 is TGTGCCAGCAGCTTTGTGCCTGGGGGATTTGGGTCTGAAGCTTTCTTT. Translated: CASSFVPGGFGSEAFF.

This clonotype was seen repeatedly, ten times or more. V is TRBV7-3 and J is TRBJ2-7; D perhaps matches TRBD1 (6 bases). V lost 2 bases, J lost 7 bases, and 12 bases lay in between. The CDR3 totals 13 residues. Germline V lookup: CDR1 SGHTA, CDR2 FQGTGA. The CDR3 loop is CASSLGAGVEQYF. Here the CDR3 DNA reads TGTGCCAGCAGCTTAGGGGCAGGGGTGGAGCAGTACTTC. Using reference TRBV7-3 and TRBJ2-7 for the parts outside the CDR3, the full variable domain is GAGVSQTPSNKVTEKGKYVELRCDPISGHTALYWYRQSLGQGPEFLIYFQGTGAADDSGLPNDRFFAVRPEGSVSTLKIQRTERGDSAVYLCASSLGAGVEQYFGPGTRLTVT.

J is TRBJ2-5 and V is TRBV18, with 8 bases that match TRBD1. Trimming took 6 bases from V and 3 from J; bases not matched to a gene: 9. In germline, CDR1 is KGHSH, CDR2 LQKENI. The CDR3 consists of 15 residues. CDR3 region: CASSLPGGVEETQYF. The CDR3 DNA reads TGTGCCAGCTCTCTTCCAGGGGGCGTAGAAGAGACCCAGTACTTC.